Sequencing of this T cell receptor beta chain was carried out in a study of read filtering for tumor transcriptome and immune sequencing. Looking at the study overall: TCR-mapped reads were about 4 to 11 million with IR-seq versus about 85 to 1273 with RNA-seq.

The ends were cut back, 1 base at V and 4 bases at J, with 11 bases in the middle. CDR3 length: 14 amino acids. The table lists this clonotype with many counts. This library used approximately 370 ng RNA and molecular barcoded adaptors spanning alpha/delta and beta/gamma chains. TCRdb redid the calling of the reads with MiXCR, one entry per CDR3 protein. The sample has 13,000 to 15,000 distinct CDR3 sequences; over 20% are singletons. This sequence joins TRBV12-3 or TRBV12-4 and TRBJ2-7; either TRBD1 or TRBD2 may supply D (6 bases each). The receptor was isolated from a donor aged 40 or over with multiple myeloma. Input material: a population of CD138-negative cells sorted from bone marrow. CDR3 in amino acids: CASSLGTAGYEQYF. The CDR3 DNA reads TGTGCCAGCAGTTTAGGGACAGCGGGTTACGAGCAGTACTTC.